The clone carrying this T cell receptor (beta chain) was observed at least ten times. The antigen remains undetermined. TCRdb reprocessed the RT-PCR reads with MiXCR, giving one entry per CDR3 protein. The sample holds 430,000 or so distinct CDR3 sequences, roughly 9.8% seen once. The length of the CDR3 is 13 residues. Trimming left V 7 bases short and J 4 bases short, with 11 bases between. The germline V gene encodes CDR1 LNHDA and CDR2 SQIVND (reference sequence). This specimen belongs to a study of response to subunit inactivated influenza vaccine. Study-level results: Each seasonal influenza vaccination recruits few new T cells, the authors suggested.

The sequenced sample was PBMCs from blood, obtained roughly 48 days after vaccination. The chain combines TRBV19 with TRBJ2-1, with a tentative D call TRBD1 (6 bases). The clonotype comes from a man in his fifties or sixties who received an inactivated influenza vaccine. This CDR3 reads CASNLGGYNEQFF. The CDR3 DNA sequence: TGTGCCAGTAACCTAGGGGGATACAATGAGCAGTTCTTC.